Following are 29 T cell receptor beta chains from one sample sequenced in a study of cytomegalovirus exposure and HLA in healthy donors. In the PCR, 60 Vbeta and 13 Jbeta primers were used. Measured with immunoSEQ multiplex PCR; TCRdb has only the in-frame clones, and not every one. The sample holds some 200,000 clones, about 13% seen once. The specimen sequenced was PBMCs. The receptors come from a man aged 50-60 years in good health and CMV-seropositive.

Details on this clone: The junction departs from the called germline gene at one end, perhaps through a read error. The chain recombines TRBV7-7 with TRBJ2-2, with D perhaps TRBD2 (5 bases). The CDR3 contains 16 residues. CDR1 is SSHAT and CDR2 is FNYEAQ in the germline V gene (reference sequence). The CDR3 DNA follows: TGTGCTAGCAGCCCCGCCTCCGGACTTAACACCGGGGAGCTGTTTTTT. It is translated as CASSPASGLNTGELFF.

This clone was counted a few times. DNA for the CDR3: TGCGCCAGCAGCAGTGACAGGGCTGCAACTAATGAAAAACTGTTTTTT. This sequence encodes CASSSDRAATNEKLFF. The chain couples TRBV5-1 to TRBJ1-4, with 7 nucleotides matching TRBD1. CDR1 is SGHRS, CDR2 YFSETQ, per germline. V shed 4 bases, J shed 0 bases, and the junction held 6 bases outside the gene matches. This CDR3 is built from 16 residues.

The CDR3 spells CASSKKTGGHNQPQHF. DNA for the CDR3: TGTGCCAGCAGCAAAAAGACAGGGGGCCACAATCAGCCCCAGCATTTT. The chain links TRBV21-1 to TRBJ1-5; the D segment call TRBD1 is taken from the table without a DNA check. TRBV21-1 is termed a pseudogene. This CDR3 has 16 amino acids.

This clone was recorded a few times. This sequence joins TRBV2 and TRBJ2-2; 8 bases map to TRBD2. Trimming at V came to 7 bases and at J to 1 base, leaving 5 bases not matched to a gene. Germline V gene lookup returns CDR1 SNHLY and CDR2 FYNNEI. The CDR3 sequence is 15 residues long. The CDR3 sequence: CASNPLAGNTGELFF. The CDR3 DNA reads TGTGCCAGCAACCCCCTAGCGGGGAACACCGGGGAGCTGTTTTTT.

This clone was seen more than once but under ten times. This chain links TRBV5-8 with TRBJ2-5; D possibly corresponds to TRBD1 (5 bases). CDR1 and CDR2 (germline): SGHTS, YDEGEE. The CDR3 extends over 14 amino acids. Trimming shortened V by 4 bases and J by 2 bases, and 12 bases separated the two germline ends. CDR3 residues: CASSVGHGQETQYF. The CDR3 bases are TGTGCCAGCAGCGTCGGACACGGACAAGAGACCCAGTACTTC.

The chain uses TRBV7-9 and TRBJ2-7, with 9 bases matching TRBD1. The germline gives CDR1 SEHNR, CDR2 FQNEAQ (reference sequence). Trimming cost V 3 bases and J 3 bases; bases outside gene matches: 3. This CDR3 region has 14 residues. The CDR3 loop reads CASSFGTGYYEQYV. The CDR3 DNA is TGTGCCAGCAGCTTCGGGACAGGGTACTACGAGCAGTACGTC.

The V call is TRBV4-1, the J call TRBJ1-2, with 10 bases lining up with TRBD1. The ends lost 4 bases at V and 5 bases at J; junction bases unmatched: 7. The CDR3 consists of 15 residues. The V gene's germline CDR1 is MGHRA and CDR2 YSYEKL. CDR3: CASSLRDRGGYGYTF. CDR3 in DNA: TGCGCCAGCAGCCTACGGGACAGGGGAGGATATGGCTACACCTTC.

This clone appeared a few times. The chain employs TRBV10-2 and TRBJ1-3; unclear D gene. The CDR3 is 16 amino acids. Germline-derived CDR1 and CDR2 are WSHSY and SAAADI. V was shortened by 6 bases and J by 0 bases, with 15 bases between the two germline ends. CDR3 coding DNA: TGCGCCAGCAGCGACGGAGGGTGGAGCTCTGGAAACACCATATATTTT. It codes for CASSDGGWSSGNTIYF.

This clone was detected only a few times. The chain joins TRBV15 to TRBJ2-5; the match to TRBD2 covers 7 bases. Germline CDR1 LNHNV, CDR2 YYDKDF (reference sequence). Trimming cost V 3 bases and J 5 bases; bases outside gene matches: 12. The CDR3 contains 16 residues. DNA for the CDR3: TGTGCCACCAGCAGCCAAAGGAAGCGGGGTTGGGAGACCCAGTACTTC. Its protein is CATSSQRKRGWETQYF.

This clone was observed a handful of times. CDR3 residues: CASSPTNNEQFF. In nucleotides, the CDR3 is TGTGCCAGCAGCCCGACAAACAATGAGCAGTTCTTC. The chain links TRBV11-3 to TRBJ2-1; no firm D call. Trimming shortened V by 5 bases and J by 5 bases, and 7 bases separated the two germline ends. The germline gives CDR1 SGHNT, CDR2 YENEEA. The CDR3 totals 12 residues. Variable domain in full (rest from reference TRBV11-3 and TRBJ2-1): EAGVVQSPRYKIIEKKQPVAFWCNPISGHNTLYWYLQNLGQGPELLIRYENEEAVDDSQLPKDRFSAERLKGVDSTLKIQPAELGDSAVYLCASSPTNNEQFFGPGTRLTVL.

The table lists this clone with a few counts. This chain links TRBV27 with TRBJ1-5; D remains unclear. V lost 5 bases to trimming and J lost 7 bases, with 18 bases between them. CDR3 length equals 15 residues. CDR1 and CDR2 from the germline V gene are MNHEY and SMNVEV (reference sequence). CDR3 nucleotides: TGTGCCAGCAGTCCCGAGGGAGGGTCCCGGCAGCCCCAGCATTTT. Residues: CASSPEGGSRQPQHF.

The rearrangement uses TRBV11-2 and TRBJ2-3; weak D call: TRBD2 (5 bases). From germline, CDR1 is SGHAT and CDR2 FQNNGV. Trimming cost V 5 bases and J 1 base, with 13 bases left between them. The CDR3 has 15 residues. CDR3 loop: CASSQTRRGTDTQYF. DNA of the CDR3: TGTGCCAGCAGCCAGACCCGGCGGGGCACAGATACGCAGTATTTT.

The chain couples TRBV6-6 to TRBJ1-2, with unresolved D. V was cut by 4 bases and J by 13 bases, with 10 bases left in between. Germline assignment: CDR1 MNHNY and CDR2 SVGAGI (reference sequence). CDR3 length: 10 residues. Written as DNA, the CDR3 is TGTGCCAGCAGTTCCGACCCGGGCACCTTC. Protein: CASSSDPGTF.

The rearrangement links TRBV7-9 to TRBJ2-7; 9 nucleotides agree with TRBD1. J gave up 2 bases and V 3 bases, and 8 bases lay outside the gene matches. The CDR3 totals 16 residues. The germline V gene has CDR1 SEHNR and CDR2 FQNEAQ (reference sequence). CDR3 in amino acids: CASSLGTGSRAYEQYF. In DNA, the CDR3 is TGTGCCAGCAGCTTGGGGACAGGGTCCCGCGCCTACGAGCAGTACTTC.

The rearrangement uses TRBV7-8 and TRBJ1-4; TRBD1 might be the D (6 bases). The length of the CDR3 is 17 residues. Per the germline V gene, CDR1 is SGHVS and CDR2 is FQNEAQ. V shed 7 bases and J shed 3 bases, with 21 bases lying between them. The CDR3 region is CASTNQGGGRANEKLFF. The CDR3 bases are TGTGCCAGCACCAACCAAGGGGGGGGGCGCGCTAATGAAAAACTGTTTTTT. The whole variable domain, filled in from reference TRBV7-8 and TRBJ1-4, reads GAGVSQSPRYKVAKRGQDVALRCDPISGHVSLFWYQQALGQGPEFLTYFQNEAQLDKSGLPSDRFFAERPEGSVSTLKIQRTQQEDSAVYLCASTNQGGGRANEKLFFGSGTQLSVL.

This clone was seen more than once but under ten times. The chain carries TRBV7-2 and TRBJ2-7, with TRBD1 matching 11 bases. From germline, CDR1 is SGHTA and CDR2 FQGNSA. V shed 0 bases and J 2 bases; nucleotides not matched to a gene: 3. CDR3 length: 16 amino acids. The CDR3 is CASSLAGQGVPYEQYF. CDR3 nucleotides: TGTGCCAGCAGCTTAGCGGGACAGGGGGTGCCCTACGAGCAGTACTTC.

This CDR3 is CASSVRQSLGDEQFF. The CDR3 DNA reads as TGTGCCAGCAGCGTACGCCAAAGCCTCGGAGATGAGCAGTTCTTC. The chain uses TRBV9 and TRBJ2-1, with no clear D. The CDR3 is 15 amino acids. Germline V lookup: CDR1 SGDLS, CDR2 YYNGEE. Between the trimmed V and J ends, which lost 1 base and 8 bases, there was a span of 16 bases.

This sequence joins TRBV7-8 and TRBJ1-2; 10 positions match TRBD1. The CDR3 loop spans 17 amino acids. Germline V gene data show CDR1 as SGHVS and CDR2 as FQNEAQ. After removal of 0 bases from V and 5 bases from J, the junction contained 9 bases not matched to a gene. The CDR3 sequence is CASSLAGTGDSGYGYTF. CDR3 bases: TGTGCCAGCAGCTTAGCCGGGACAGGGGATTCGGGATATGGCTACACCTTC.

V gene TRBV25-1 combines with J gene TRBJ2-2; D might be TRBD1 (6 bases). There are 15 residues in the CDR3. Germline lookup yields CDR1 MGHDK and CDR2 SYGVNS. The V and J ends lost 4 bases and 3 bases respectively, with 12 bases between them. CDR3 protein: CASSVRGRDTGELFF. CDR3 in DNA: TGTGCCAGCAGTGTCAGGGGAAGAGACACCGGGGAGCTGTTTTTT.

The genes are TRBV5-4 and TRBJ2-5; 8 nucleotides agree with TRBD2. There are 16 residues in the CDR3. From germline, CDR1 is SGHNT and CDR2 YYREEE (reference sequence). The V segment lost 3 bases and the J segment 0 bases; nucleotides outside the gene matches: 7. CDR3 amino acids: CASSSLAGPYQETQYF. In DNA form, the CDR3 reads TGTGCCAGCAGCTCCTTAGCGGGGCCGTACCAAGAGACCCAGTACTTC.

In its sample, this clone was seen a few times. The chain recombines TRBV5-1 with TRBJ2-1; 11 bases align to TRBD1. The CDR3 contains 15 residues. The germline CDR1 and CDR2 sequences are SGHRS and YFSETQ. After removal of 4 bases from V and 7 bases from J, the junction contained 7 bases not matched to a gene. The DNA for the CDR3 is TGCGCCAGCAGCGGTGGACAGGGGGCGAGGAATGAGCAGTTCTTC. It translates to CASSGGQGARNEQFF.

This clone was counted only a few times. The chain combines TRBV30 with TRBJ1-6; possibly TRBD1 for D (5 bases). Germline CDR1 and CDR2: GTSNPN and SVGIG (reference sequence). This CDR3 region has 14 residues. V was cut by 2 bases and J by 10 bases, with 15 bases left in between. As DNA, the CDR3 is TGTGCCTGGAGTCCAGGGCCCCTCGGGTCACCCCTCCACTTT. Protein: CAWSPGPLGSPLHF.

The gene calls are TRBV9 and TRBJ2-2; TRBD2 aligns across 8 bases. Germline V CDR1 and CDR2: SGDLS, YYNGEE. J gave up 5 bases and V 7 bases, and 13 bases lay outside the gene matches. The CDR3 is made up of 16 amino acids. CDR3 nucleotide sequence: TGTGCCAGCGCCCCGGGACTAGTCCACATTACCGGGGAGCTGTTTTTT. This encodes CASAPGLVHITGELFF.

The gene calls are TRBV9 and TRBJ2-1, with 9 bases aligning to TRBD2. The CDR3 has 15 amino acids. V lost 2 bases, J lost 6 bases, and 6 bases stayed unmatched. Germline values: CDR1 SGDLS, CDR2 YYNGEE. CDR3 region: CASSVGGGGANEQFF. CDR3 coding DNA: TGTGCCAGCAGCGTTGGAGGCGGGGGGGCCAATGAGCAGTTCTTC.

J is TRBJ2-7 and V is TRBV5-5; 8 bases align to TRBD1. With 6 bases clipped from V and 3 bases from J, the junction kept 11 bases outside the gene matches. Germline V gene data show CDR1 as SGHKS and CDR2 as YYEKEE (reference sequence). This CDR3 region has 15 residues. The CDR3 loop is CASTLGQGANYEQYV. CDR3 bases: TGTGCCAGCACCCTGGGTCAGGGGGCCAACTACGAGCAGTACGTC.

As DNA, the CDR3 is TGTGCCTGGAGTAAACAGGCCGCGCAGACCCAGTACTTC. Encoded protein: CAWSKQAAQTQYF. This chain uses TRBV30 with TRBJ2-5; TRBD1 might be the D (5 bases). In germline, CDR1 is GTSNPN, CDR2 SVGIG (reference sequence). The CDR3 contains 13 residues. V lost 2 bases and J lost 6, with 13 bases in between.

The V call is TRBV4-3, the J call TRBJ1-6, with 7 bases fitting TRBD1. Germline trimming cut 0 bases from V and 6 bases from J; bases unmatched to any gene: 5. CDR1 is LGHNA and CDR2 is YSLEER in the germline V gene. This CDR3 spans 16 amino acids. In DNA form, the CDR3 reads TGCGCCAGCAGCCAAGATATTACAGGGGTTAATTCACCCCTCCACTTT. Amino acid sequence: CASSQDITGVNSPLHF.

This clone was found a few times. This chain joins TRBV19 and TRBJ2-3; weak D call: TRBD1 (5 bases). CDR3 length: 13 amino acids. Germline V gene data show CDR1 as LNHDA and CDR2 as SQIVND (reference sequence). V lost 5 bases and J 6 bases, leaving 12 bases between the germline ends. CDR3 residues: CASSAMTVDTQYF. For the CDR3, the DNA is TGTGCCAGTAGTGCCATGACAGTGGATACGCAGTATTTT.

The rearrangement joins TRBV9 to TRBJ2-1; D perhaps matches TRBD2 (6 bases). Germline CDR1 reads SGDLS; CDR2 reads YYNGEE. This CDR3 is 14 amino acids long. The germline V and J ends were trimmed by 3 bases and 5 bases, with 12 bases remaining between them. The DNA of the CDR3 is TGTGCCAGCAGCGCTAGCGCCTGGGACAATGAGCAGTTCTTC. This codes for CASSASAWDNEQFF.